This T cell receptor beta chain appears in the sequencing data of a study of T cell responses to AZD1222 COVID-19 vaccine. Study findings and constraints: Rises in breadth and depth of Spike-specific TCRs came after two AZD1222 doses. Most donors were white British, females outnumbered males, and clonal diversity was possibly underestimated. Spike-wide vaccine-associated CD4 TCRs dominated at 160-218 and 743-854.

As concerns this clone: The antigen remains undetermined.

The protocol was immunoSEQ multiplex PCR, while the TCRdb copy is restricted to in-frame clones and leaves out a portion. The data show roughly 110,000 clones, approximately 90% seen once. Germline V lookup: CDR1 MDHEN, CDR2 SYDVKM. The V and J ends lost 3 bases and 2 bases respectively, with 13 bases between them. The CDR3 sequence is 16 residues long. The J gene is TRBJ2-2, the V gene TRBV28; D is unresolved. The sequences come from peripheral blood, collected on day 0 of AZD1222 vaccination. This TCR came from an adult in good health. The DNA of the CDR3 is TGTGCCAGCAGTTTGAGGTTAGGCATTAACACCGGGGAGCTGTTTTTT. Translating it yields CASSLRLGINTGELFF.